The text below deals with one T cell receptor (beta chain). Antigen specificity is unknown. Per germline, CDR1 SGHVS and CDR2 FNYEAQ. This CDR3 comprises 14 residues. V was cut by 0 bases and J by 1 base, with 4 bases left in between. Treatment: roughly 19 received Ad26.COV2.S at low or high dose, single or two shots; about 5 received placebo; per-sample allocation not given. Samples analyzed were those drawn on day 63 after the first vaccine or placebo injection. Vaccine was an Ad26 vector expressing Wuhan-strain SARS-CoV-2 spike. This sample was included in a study of Ad26.COV2.S vaccination and SARS-CoV-2 variants. Whole-study context: Recipients of Ad26.COV2.S got it intramuscularly, once or twice 56 days apart.

Study findings and constraints: Reported findings describe substantial breadth in spike-specific CD8+ and CD4+ T cell responses following vaccination. Quantification of TCR breadth and depth may have yielded underestimates of total T cell responses.

Using immunoSEQ multiplex PCR, the repertoire was profiled, and TCRdb retains in-frame clones only, with some absent. The sample holds 400,000 to 450,000 clones, roughly 90% seen once. The sample in question was peripheral blood, obtained in a trial of Ad26.COV2.S vaccine versus placebo. This chain connects TRBV7-6 to TRBJ2-1; D ambiguous. The TCR sequence derives from a person between 18 and 65 years old who received the Ad26.COV2.S COVID-19 vaccine or a placebo. CDR3 residues: CASSLAGSYNEQFF. Written as DNA, the CDR3 is TGTGCCAGCAGCTTAGCGGGGTCCTACAATGAGCAGTTCTTC.